A selection of T cell receptor beta chains follows, all from one sample in a study of T cell changes during pregnancy in multiple sclerosis. Data came from immunoSEQ multiplex PCR; TCRdb stores just in-frame clones and leaves some out. The sample records under 45,000 clones, roughly 89% being singletons. Sequences were derived from CD4+ T cells from peripheral blood mononuclear cells, sampled in the first trimester of pregnancy. The receptor set was obtained from a female donor with multiple sclerosis, enrolled in a pregnancy study. Each CDR3 is given with its conserved first and last residue. D genes are given only for firm matches. For some rows the clone size is stated as once, few or many, or as a class when expanded; others skip it.

>TRBV7-2|TRBJ2-1|-|TRBD2
CASSLWAAGSSYNEQFF
TGTGCCAGCAGCTTATGGGCAGCGGGGTCCTCCTACAATGAGCAGTTCTTC
>TRBV6-1|TRBJ2-7|-|-
CASSAGHIYEQYF
TGTGCCAGCAGTGCGGGACACATCTACGAGCAGTACTTC
>TRBV6-5|TRBJ2-7|-|TRBD1
CASSYSAGQGIYEYF
TGTGCCAGCAGTTACTCCGCCGGACAGGGGATTTATGAGTACTTC
>TRBV27|TRBJ2-3|once|TRBD2
CASSLGTRYSDTQYF
TGTGCCAGCAGTTTGGGGACTAGGTACTCAGATACGCAGTATTTT
>TRBV5-1|TRBJ2-2|-|-
CASSTWTVNTGELFF
TGCGCCAGCAGCACATGGACAGTGAACACCGGGGAGCTGTTTTTT
>TRBV4-3|TRBJ1-1|-|-
CASSRKAGDTEAFF
TGCGCCAGCAGCCGAAAAGCAGGGGACACTGAAGCTTTCTTT
>TRBV29-1|TRBJ1-1|-|-
CSVLLSAEAEAFF
TGCAGCGTCCTACTTAGTGCGGAAGCTGAAGCTTTCTTT
>TRBV9|TRBJ2-7|-|TRBD2
CASSVGLAGGPWRNEQYF
TGTGCCAGCAGCGTGGGACTAGCGGGAGGGCCATGGAGGAACGAGCAGTACTTC
>TRBV5-1|TRBJ2-1|-|TRBD2
CASSSGTSGRAYNEQFF
TGCGCCAGCAGCTCCGGGACTAGCGGGAGGGCCTACAATGAGCAGTTCTTC
>TRBV9|TRBJ2-1|-|TRBD1
CASSLRDSHNEQFF
TGTGCCAGCAGCCTTAGGGACAGCCACAATGAGCAGTTCTTC
>TRBV7-2|TRBJ2-1|-|TRBD2
CASSPRRALAGVNEQFF
TGTGCCAGCAGCCCTCGTAGAGCGCTAGCGGGAGTTAATGAGCAGTTCTTC
>TRBV25-1|TRBJ2-2|-|-
CASSVQGGTGELFF
TGTGCCAGCAGTGTTCAGGGCGGCACCGGGGAGCTGTTTTTT
>TRBV2|TRBJ2-1|-|-
CASWQLYNEQFF
TGTGCCAGCTGGCAGTTATACAATGAGCAGTTCTTC
>TRBV7-8|TRBJ1-2|-|-
CASSLGRRAEGYTF
TGTGCCAGCAGCTTAGGTCGCAGGGCGGAGGGCTACACCTTC